Shown below are 13 T cell receptor beta chains from a single sample sequenced in a study of molecular identifiers for immune sequencing clone quantification (dated by TCRdb to the late 2010s). Libraries came from PCR. Sequencer: NextSeq 500. The public reads were quality trimmed at Q25 with fastp and then assembled into clones with MiXCR by TCRdb, keeping productive beta chains. All rows with the same CDR3 protein become a single entry with the most common DNA and genes. The sample table holds roughly 97,000 distinct CDR3 sequences, of which approximately 24% were seen once. The top ten clones comprise around 1% of the sample. Input material: naive CD8+ T cells from blood, with Jurkat cell RNA spiked in. What this sample's cell subset or site label stands for: FACS-sorted CD8+CD4-CCR7+CD45RA+ naive T cells. These receptors all come from a human donor in good health. Some libraries in this study had Jurkat cell RNA spiked in.

A note on this clonotype: One base away lies a much larger clone, so this may be a sequencing read error. The chain links TRBV27 to TRBJ1-5; D gene unclear. This CDR3 is built from 13 residues. Between the trimmed V and J ends, which lost 2 bases and 14 bases, there was a span of 16 bases. Looked up from germline, CDR1 is MNHEY and CDR2 is SMNVEV (reference sequence). The CDR3 DNA reads TGTGCCAGCAGTTTAGGAGGCGTATCCGTCGAGCATTTT. Its translation is CASSLGGVSVEHF.

The genes are TRBV4-3 and TRBJ2-5; possible D gene TRBD2, 6 bases. Trimming removed 1 base from V and 4 bases from J, with 13 bases in between. CDR1 is LGHNA and CDR2 is YSLEER in the germline V gene. The CDR3 runs to 15 residues. CDR3 sequence reads: CASSQGGEAGETQYF. In DNA form, the CDR3 reads TGCGCCAGCAGCCAAGGGGGGGAGGCCGGAGAGACCCAGTACTTC.

As regards this clonotype: Just one base apart from a much larger clone, this may be a read error. The CDR3 does not close with the conserved phenylalanine or tryptophan, likely indicating a read error. The J gene is TRBJ1-1, the V gene TRBV7-9; TRBD1 agrees at 8 bases. From germline, CDR1 is SEHNR and CDR2 FQNEAQ (reference sequence). CDR3 length: 14 residues. V lost 10 bases and J lost 3; bases outside the gene matches: 10. The CDR3 nucleotides read TGTGCCACTCGGGTCGGACAGGGACACACTGAAGCTTTCCTT. The encoded protein is CATRVGQGHTEAFL.

This clonotype was observed many times. This chain links TRBV10-3 with TRBJ1-1; the D is unclear. The CDR3 has 14 amino acids. The germline V gene encodes CDR1 ENHRY and CDR2 SYGVKD. V was shortened by 3 bases and J by 0 bases, with 8 bases between the two germline ends. The CDR3 nucleotides read TGTGCCATCAGTGACGGACTGGTGAACACTGAAGCTTTCTTT. It is translated as CAISDGLVNTEAFF.

The sample holds many counts of this clonotype. The chain links TRBV7-9 to TRBJ2-3, with D possibly called TRBD1 or TRBD2 (6 bases each). The ends were cut back, 1 base at V and 2 bases at J, with 13 bases in the middle. Germline V CDR1 and CDR2: SEHNR, FQNEAQ (reference sequence). The CDR3 loop spans 16 amino acids. CDR3 loop: CASSLGWGAVTDTQYF. The DNA of the CDR3 is TGTGCCAGCAGCTTAGGATGGGGGGCCGTCACAGATACGCAGTATTTT.

This clonotype appeared many times. The chain is built from TRBV4-3 and TRBJ2-7, with 8 positions matching TRBD2. The CDR3 is 15 amino acids. V trimming: 1 base; J trimming: 3 bases; junction bases outside the gene matches: 5. Looked up from germline, CDR1 is LGHNA and CDR2 is YSLEER. Written as DNA, the CDR3 is TGCGCCAGCAGCCAAGTTAGCGGGACTCTCTACGAGCAGTACTTC. Protein product: CASSQVSGTLYEQYF.

This clonotype was detected only once. This clone may be a read error of a much larger clone one base away. This sequence joins TRBV4-3 and TRBJ2-6, with D tentatively TRBD2 (6 bases). From germline, CDR1 is LGHNA and CDR2 YSLEER. The CDR3 contains 17 residues. In nucleotides, the CDR3 is TGCGCCAGCAGCCTCGGGGGAACCCGCTCTGGGGCCAACGTCCTGCCTTTC. It specifies CASSLGGTRSGANVLPF.

Notes on this clonotype: A much larger clone is a single base away; this may be a read error. Without the conserved terminal phenylalanine or tryptophan, this CDR3 likely stems from a read error. This chain joins TRBV7-9 and TRBJ1-2, with D possibly TRBD1 on 6 matching bases. Germline V CDR1 and CDR2: SEHNR, FQNEAQ (reference sequence). There are 14 residues in the CDR3. Trimming removed 1 base from V and 5 bases from J, with 11 bases in between. The CDR3 nucleotides are TGTGCCAGCAGCTTAGAGACAGGAGTTTATGGCTACACCTCC. Its translation is CASSLETGVYGYTS.

This clonotype was detected a few times. A much more abundant neighbour one base away suggests this may be a read error. The chain joins TRBV27 to TRBJ2-7; the match to TRBD1 covers 9 bases. Germline CDR1 MNHEY, CDR2 SMNVEV (reference sequence). V was pared by 6 bases and J by 6 bases, with 3 bases of the junction left unmatched. This CDR3 has 12 residues. CDR3 sequence (DNA): TGTGCCAGCAGGGACAGGGGTATCGAGCAGTACTTC. Protein product: CASRDRGIEQYF.

This clonotype was observed many times. The chain has TRBV29-1 and TRBJ2-4, with 12 bases lining up with TRBD2. Germline V lookup: CDR1 SQVTM, CDR2 ANQGSEA. This CDR3 has 16 amino acids. The V segment lost 0 bases and the J segment 9 bases; nucleotides outside the gene matches: 9. The CDR3 DNA sequence: TGCAGCGTTGAAGAGCGACTAGCGGGAGTATTTGGCATTCAGTACTTC. The encoded protein is CSVEERLAGVFGIQYF.

For this clonotype: A much bigger clone sits one base away, suggesting this may be a read error. The V gene is TRBV4-3, the J gene TRBJ2-7, with D uncertain. From germline, CDR1 is LGHNA and CDR2 YSLEER. This CDR3 has 14 amino acids. As DNA, the CDR3 is TGCGCCAGCGGCCAAGATCCCACAGTCTACGAGCAGTACTTC. It is translated as CASGQDPTVYEQYF.

This rearrangement joins TRBV27 to TRBJ1-4; unclear D gene. Trimming cost V 5 bases and J 10 bases, with 11 bases left between them. CDR1 is MNHEY and CDR2 is SMNVEV in the germline V gene (reference sequence). This CDR3 comprises 12 residues. The CDR3 bases are TGTGCCAGCAGTGTAAATGGGGTAAAACTGTTTTTT. Translation: CASSVNGVKLFF.

This clonotype came up a few times. It may be a read error: a sequence one base away is much more abundant. The rearrangement links TRBV29-1 to TRBJ2-7; D may correspond to TRBD1 or TRBD2 (6 bases each). Per the germline V gene, CDR1 is SQVTM and CDR2 is ANQGSEA. This CDR3 comprises 13 residues. CDR3 sequence (DNA): TGCAGCGTTGTTGGGGGGCAAACCTACGCGCAGTACTTC. Translated: CSVVGGQTYAQYF.